The clone carrying this TCR beta chain was found a few times. The data were obtained in a study of shared clonotypes between healthy human individuals. TCRdb's table, derived via immunoSEQ multiplex PCR, lists solely in-frame clones and lacks some. The sample records about half a million clones, roughly three quarters being singletons. CDR3 length: 14 residues. With 2 bases removed from V and 3 bases from J, the gap between germline ends came to 11 bases. Germline CDR1 reads SGHDT; CDR2 reads YYEEEE. The gene calls are TRBV5-6 and TRBJ1-1, with D perhaps TRBD1 (6 bases). Material: PBMCs. The clonotype comes from a woman in her thirties or forties in good health. Some clones in this sample may be carry-over from other donors' samples. CDR3 bases: TGTGCCAGCAGCTTATACAGGGTGGACACTGAAGCTTTCTTT. Amino acid sequence: CASSLYRVDTEAFF.